This TCR beta chain was recovered during a study of blood T cell repertoires in COVID-19. This table comes from immunoSEQ multiplex PCR, and its TCRdb copy is limited to in-frame clones, with some not included. The sample records about 280,000 clones, roughly 85% being singletons. Germline values: CDR1 SQVTM, CDR2 ANQGSEA. V was trimmed by 5 bases and J by 0 bases, leaving 4 bases between them. The CDR3 is made up of 11 amino acids. J is TRBJ1-1 and V is TRBV29-1, with no clear D. This TCR came from a man aged 45-65 years with active or convalescent COVID-19. Sequences were obtained from peripheral blood. In nucleotides, the CDR3 is TGCAGCGTTTCTGTGAACACTGAAGCTTTCTTT. This codes for CSVSVNTEAFF.